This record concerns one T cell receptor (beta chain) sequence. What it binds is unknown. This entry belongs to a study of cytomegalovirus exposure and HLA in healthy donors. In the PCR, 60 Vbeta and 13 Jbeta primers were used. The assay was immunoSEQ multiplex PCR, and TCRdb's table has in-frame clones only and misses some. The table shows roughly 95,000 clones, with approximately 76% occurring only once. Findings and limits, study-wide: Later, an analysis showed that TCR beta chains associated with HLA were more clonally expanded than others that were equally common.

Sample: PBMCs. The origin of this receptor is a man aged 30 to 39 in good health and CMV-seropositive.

CDR3 region: CASSTSGSGTQYF. Written as DNA, the CDR3 is TGTGCCAGCTCGACTAGCGGGAGTGGGACCCAGTACTTC. V is TRBV2 and J is TRBJ2-5; 12 bases match TRBD2. This CDR3 region has 13 residues. V was clipped by 8 bases and J by 7 bases; unmatched bases: 5. The germline CDR1 and CDR2 sequences are SNHLY and FYNNEI.